A selection of T cell receptor beta chains follows, all from one sample in a study of CD8 T cells in ankylosing spondylitis. MiXCR, applied by TCRdb to the 5' RACE reads, yields one record per CDR3 protein. Seen here are roughly 180,000 distinct CDR3 sequences, more than 10% observed once, and the top ten hold 15% to 20%. The specimen was blood, either unsorted or a sorted T cell fraction (not recorded which). The receptors stem from a male donor with ankylosing spondylitis or in good health (not recorded which). Each CDR3 is given with its conserved first and last residue. A D gene is named only where the DNA matches it firmly. Clone size is not always given. Where it is, it says once, few, many or a class for expanded clones.

cdr3_length: 15; j_call: TRBJ2-1; clone_size: few; d_call: TRBD2; v_call: TRBV29-1; cdr3_aa: CSVAPGLAGGGEQFF; cdr3_nt: TGCAGCGTTGCGCCGGGACTAGCGGGAGGAGGTGAGCAGTTCTTC
cdr3_length: 15; j_call: TRBJ2-1; clone_size: -; d_call: -; v_call: TRBV19; cdr3_aa: CASSVGGPSYNEQFF; cdr3_nt: TGTGCCAGTAGTGTCGGGGGTCCCTCCTACAATGAGCAGTTCTTC
cdr3_length: 17; j_call: TRBJ2-1; clone_size: few; d_call: TRBD2; v_call: TRBV19; cdr3_aa: CASTDSSGGGLSNEQFF; cdr3_nt: TGTGCCAGTACCGATAGTAGCGGGGGGGGCCTCTCCAATGAGCAGTTCTTC
cdr3_length: 17; j_call: TRBJ2-1; clone_size: many; d_call: TRBD2; v_call: TRBV4-1; cdr3_aa: CASSQDGPSGRVNEQFF; cdr3_nt: TGCGCCAGCAGCCAAGATGGACCAAGCGGGAGGGTCAATGAGCAGTTCTTC
cdr3_length: 15; j_call: TRBJ2-1; clone_size: -; d_call: -; v_call: TRBV5-2; cdr3_aa: CASNQGRLCYNEQFF; cdr3_nt: TGTGCCAGCAACCAGGGGCGACTCTGCTACAATGAGCAGTTCTTC
cdr3_length: 14; j_call: TRBJ2-3; clone_size: few; d_call: TRBD2; v_call: TRBV30; cdr3_aa: CAWRRAAGGGTQYF; cdr3_nt: TGTGCCTGGAGAAGAGCAGCGGGAGGGGGTACGCAGTATTTT
cdr3_length: 16; j_call: TRBJ2-1; clone_size: -; d_call: TRBD2; v_call: TRBV27; cdr3_aa: CASSPGTSGRRGEQFF; cdr3_nt: TGTGCCAGCAGTCCCGGGACTAGCGGGAGAAGGGGTGAGCAGTTCTTC
cdr3_length: 15; j_call: TRBJ1-1; clone_size: few; d_call: -; v_call: TRBV21-1; cdr3_aa: CASSKGKVMNTEAFF; cdr3_nt: TGTGCCAGCAGCAAAGGAAAGGTCATGAACACTGAAGCTTTCTTT
cdr3_length: 14; j_call: TRBJ1-1; clone_size: few; d_call: -; v_call: TRBV6-2/TRBV6-3; cdr3_aa: CASSYPPGRAEAFF; cdr3_nt: TGTGCCAGCAGTTACCCCCCTGGCAGGGCTGAAGCTTTCTTT
cdr3_length: 15; j_call: TRBJ2-1; clone_size: -; d_call: -; v_call: TRBV2; cdr3_aa: CASPRYHGSYNEQFF; cdr3_nt: TGTGCCAGCCCCCGGTATCATGGGAGCTACAATGAGCAGTTCTTC
cdr3_length: 13; j_call: TRBJ1-2; clone_size: -; d_call: -; v_call: TRBV6-5; cdr3_aa: CASSYSGGDGYTF; cdr3_nt: TGTGCCAGCAGTTACTCGGGGGGCGACGGCTACACCTTC
cdr3_length: 13; j_call: TRBJ2-4; clone_size: few; d_call: -; v_call: TRBV6-5; cdr3_aa: CASSYGRKNIQYF; cdr3_nt: TGTGCCAGCAGTTACGGTCGAAAAAACATTCAGTACTTC
cdr3_length: 14; j_call: TRBJ2-5; clone_size: few; d_call: -; v_call: TRBV7-9; cdr3_aa: CASRPWTAQETQYF; cdr3_nt: TGTGCCAGCAGACCCTGGACAGCTCAAGAGACCCAGTACTTC
cdr3_length: 14; j_call: TRBJ2-3; clone_size: few; d_call: -; v_call: TRBV4-1; cdr3_aa: CASKISGDTDTQYF; cdr3_nt: TGCGCCAGCAAAATCTCCGGGGACACAGATACGCAGTATTTT
cdr3_length: 15; j_call: TRBJ1-2; clone_size: few; d_call: -; v_call: TRBV14; cdr3_aa: CASSQGRGLVYGYTF; cdr3_nt: TGTGCCAGCAGCCAAGGAAGGGGACTAGTCTATGGCTACACCTTC
cdr3_length: 16; j_call: TRBJ2-7; clone_size: -; d_call: TRBD2; v_call: TRBV7-6; cdr3_aa: CASSLGPSGSSYEQYF; cdr3_nt: TGTGCCAGCAGCTTAGGTCCTAGCGGGTCCTCCTACGAGCAGTACTTC
cdr3_length: 11; j_call: TRBJ1-1; clone_size: many; d_call: TRBD1; v_call: TRBV5-1; cdr3_aa: CASIPQGSSFF; cdr3_nt: TGCGCCAGCATCCCACAGGGGAGCAGTTTCTTT
cdr3_length: 12; j_call: TRBJ2-1; clone_size: -; d_call: TRBD2; v_call: TRBV7-9; cdr3_aa: CASSFSGGEQFF; cdr3_nt: TGTGCCAGCAGCTTCAGCGGGGGGGAGCAGTTCTTC
cdr3_length: 14; j_call: TRBJ1-1; clone_size: many; d_call: -; v_call: TRBV7-6; cdr3_aa: CASSLDGGNTEAFF; cdr3_nt: TGTGCCAGCAGCTTAGATGGGGGGAACACTGAAGCTTTCTTT
cdr3_length: 14; j_call: TRBJ2-7; clone_size: few; d_call: -; v_call: TRBV25-1; cdr3_aa: CASSEGTGLGEQYF; cdr3_nt: TGTGCCAGCAGTGAAGGAACAGGGCTTGGAGAGCAGTACTTC